Presented here are 24 T cell receptor beta chains from one specimen sequenced in a study of blood T cells in healthy people across ages. A second roughly 6 to 11 cycle PCR used barcoded and J-beta primers. TCRdb fed the 5' RACE reads into MiXCR, producing one record per CDR3 protein. The sample has 1.2 million to 1.5 million distinct CDR3 sequences, 59% seen once. The sample was blood. These receptors came from a man younger than 35 in good health.

This clonotype was seen a handful of times. DNA of the CDR3: TGTGCCAGCAGACGGACTAGCGGGGTTGGCGAGCAGTACTTC. Translation gives CASRRTSGVGEQYF. V is TRBV14 and J is TRBJ2-7; 12 positions match TRBD2. CDR1 and CDR2 from the germline V gene are SGHDN and FVKESK. Trimming cost V 6 bases and J 6 bases; bases outside gene matches: 6. The CDR3 has 14 residues.

The chain joins TRBV6-6 to TRBJ1-2; D is undetermined. This CDR3 contains 16 residues. V was clipped by 4 bases and J by 0 bases, with 15 bases between them. CDR1 and CDR2 from the germline V gene are MNHNY and SVGAGI (reference sequence). CDR3 amino acids: CASSLVEIGSNYGYTF. DNA for the CDR3: TGTGCCAGCAGTTTGGTCGAAATTGGTTCTAACTATGGCTACACCTTC.

This clonotype was observed at least ten times. This chain connects TRBV4-3 to TRBJ1-2; perhaps TRBD1 as D (6 bases). The ends were cut back, 3 bases at V and 2 bases at J, with 7 bases in the middle. The germline V gene encodes CDR1 LGHNA and CDR2 YSLEER. The CDR3 totals 13 residues. The CDR3 DNA sequence: TGCGCCAGCAGCCAGCAGGGGAACTATGGCTACACCTTC. Amino acid sequence: CASSQQGNYGYTF.

This clonotype has more than one count but fewer than ten. J is TRBJ2-5 and V is TRBV7-2; D not certain. The CDR3 runs to 14 residues. The germline gives CDR1 SGHTA, CDR2 FQGNSA. The V gene lost 4 bases and the J gene lost 1 base, with 10 bases spanning the gap. This CDR3 reads CASSSRAIQETQYF. The CDR3 DNA is TGTGCCAGCAGCTCTCGGGCCATCCAAGAGACCCAGTACTTC.

The chain has TRBV20-1 and TRBJ1-1; D may be TRBD1 (6 bases). The germline V gene encodes CDR1 DFQATT and CDR2 SNEGSKA (reference sequence). The CDR3 covers 13 residues. V dropped 5 bases and J dropped 7 bases, with 17 bases sitting between them. The CDR3 bases are TGCAGTGCTTTACAGGGCGAGAGGTTTGAAGCTTTCTTT. Translated, it gives CSALQGERFEAFF.

The sample holds one count of this clonotype. V and J are TRBV3-1 and TRBJ1-4; D is perhaps TRBD1 (5 bases). The length of the CDR3 is 14 residues. Trimming pared 3 bases from V and 2 bases from J, leaving 7 bases between. The germline V gene encodes CDR1 LGHDT and CDR2 YNNKEL (reference sequence). CDR3: CASSQTVTNEKLFF. CDR3 bases: TGTGCCAGCAGCCAGACAGTTACTAATGAAAAACTGTTTTTT.

This clonotype was detected a few times. The chain uses TRBV4-3 and TRBJ1-6; D remains unclear. This CDR3 has 13 residues. Germline CDR1 is LGHNA and CDR2 is YSLEER. V was cut by 0 bases and J by 10 bases, with 7 bases left in between. This chain's CDR3 is CASSQDWGSPLHF. CDR3 DNA: TGCGCCAGCAGCCAAGATTGGGGATCACCCCTCCACTTT.

This chain uses TRBV7-2 with TRBJ2-3; a possible D gene is TRBD2 (7 bases). This CDR3 spans 16 amino acids. Per the germline V gene, CDR1 is SGHTA and CDR2 is FQGNSA. Trimming left V 0 bases short and J 3 bases short, with 13 bases between. Here the CDR3 reads CASSLAGGRATDTQYF. In DNA, the CDR3 is TGTGCCAGCAGCTTAGCGGGGGGGCGGGCGACAGATACGCAGTATTTT.

The chain recombines TRBV20-1 with TRBJ2-3; D is possibly TRBD2 (6 bases). This CDR3 contains 13 residues. Germline CDR1 reads DFQATT; CDR2 reads SNEGSKA (reference sequence). This CDR3 is CSASGVNTDTQYF. The CDR3 nucleotides are TGCAGCGCCTCGGGGGTTAACACAGATACGCAGTATTTT.

In DNA form, the CDR3 reads TGTGCCAGCAGCCCGGGGTCCGGAGTTGAAAAACTGTTTTTT. Its protein product is CASSPGSGVEKLFF. This chain uses TRBV12-3 or TRBV12-4 with TRBJ1-4; no reliable D call. V lost 6 bases and J lost 7, with 15 bases in between. The CDR3 has 14 residues.

The CDR3 coding sequence is TGTGCCAGCAATAACGGGCATGAGCAGTTCTTC. Translation gives CASNNGHEQFF. The V and J genes are TRBV27 and TRBJ2-1; D is ambiguous. Trimming cost V 7 bases and J 8 bases, with 9 bases left between them. Germline assignment: CDR1 MNHEY and CDR2 SMNVEV (reference sequence). The CDR3 contains 11 residues.

CDR3 coding DNA: TGTGCCAGCAGCGACTACCTGGGGACCGGGGAGCTGTTTTTT. Translation gives CASSDYLGTGELFF. V is TRBV7-8 and J is TRBJ2-2; possible D gene TRBD2, 5 bases. CDR1 is SGHVS, CDR2 FQNEAQ, per germline. This CDR3 contains 14 residues. Trimming shortened V by 5 bases and J by 5 bases, and 12 bases separated the two germline ends.

The V call is TRBV9, the J call TRBJ2-2, with 11 bases aligning to TRBD2. CDR1 is SGDLS and CDR2 is YYNGEE in the germline V gene. This CDR3 has 17 residues. The V segment lost 0 bases and the J segment 7 bases; nucleotides outside the gene matches: 8. In nucleotides, the CDR3 is TGTGCCAGCAGCGTAGTCTTGAGTACTAGCGGGAGCGGGGAGCTGTTTTTT. Amino acids: CASSVVLSTSGSGELFF.

The chain carries TRBV4-1 and TRBJ1-2; D gene ambiguous. Germline CDR1 reads MGHRA; CDR2 reads YSYEKL. The germline V and J ends were trimmed by 0 bases and 4 bases, with 12 bases remaining between them. CDR3 length equals 15 residues. CDR3 in DNA: TGCGCCAGCAGCCAAGACATCGGCGGCTTCTATGGCTACACCTTC. Amino acids: CASSQDIGGFYGYTF.

This chain links TRBV20-1 with TRBJ2-5; TRBD1 matches at 9 bases. This CDR3 spans 14 amino acids. CDR1 DFQATT and CDR2 SNEGSKA come from the germline V gene (reference sequence). After removal of 2 bases from V and 6 bases from J, the junction contained 7 bases not matched to a gene. DNA of the CDR3: TGCAGTGCTAGACCTAGGACAGGGGCCCAGACCCAGTACTTC. This translates into CSARPRTGAQTQYF.

At least ten counts were recorded for this clonotype. The V and J genes are TRBV6-1 and TRBJ2-7, with a weak D call TRBD1 (6 bases). Germline lookup yields CDR1 MNHNS and CDR2 SASEGT. The ends were cut back, 3 bases at V and 3 bases at J, with 6 bases in the middle. This CDR3 has 12 amino acids. The CDR3 loop reads CASSDRGYEQYF. CDR3 DNA: TGTGCCAGCAGTGACAGGGGCTACGAGCAGTACTTC.

V is TRBV3-1 and J is TRBJ1-6, with D possibly matching TRBD1 (5 bases). This CDR3 spans 17 amino acids. V lost 3 bases to trimming and J lost 8 bases, with 20 bases between them. Germline CDR1 is LGHDT and CDR2 is YNNKEL (reference sequence). The CDR3 DNA sequence: TGTGCCAGCAGCCAGTTTCTCCCGGGACGGAGCCATTCACCCCTCCACTTT. It encodes CASSQFLPGRSHSPLHF.

The rearrangement links TRBV6-1 to TRBJ2-1; TRBD2 matches at 9 bases. With V trimmed by 2 bases and J by 5 bases, 10 bases remained unmatched. The length of the CDR3 is 17 residues. CDR1 is MNHNS, CDR2 SASEGT, per germline. Written as DNA, the CDR3 is TGTGCCAGCAGTGAAAGCGGGGGGCGCCTTGTGGACAATGAGCAGTTCTTC. Its protein product is CASSESGGRLVDNEQFF.

This sequence joins TRBV2 and TRBJ2-7; weak D call: TRBD1 (6 bases). The CDR3 totals 15 residues. The germline V and J ends were trimmed by 1 base and 0 bases, with 10 bases remaining between them. In germline, CDR1 is SNHLY, CDR2 FYNNEI. The CDR3 sequence is CASSEEAQGSYEQYF. The CDR3 nucleotides read TGTGCCAGCAGTGAAGAGGCACAGGGCTCCTACGAGCAGTACTTC.

This clonotype was recorded only once. The J gene is TRBJ2-4, the V gene TRBV4-1, with unresolved D. TRBJ2-5 explains the end of the DNA better; the J call may be wrong. The CDR3 totals 15 residues. Germline-derived CDR1 and CDR2 are MGHRA and YSYEKL. This CDR3 is CASSQEPKSGETQYF. For the CDR3, the DNA is TGCGCCAGCAGCCAAGAACCCAAAAGTGGAGAGACCCAGTACTTC.

This rearrangement joins TRBV24-1 to TRBJ2-1; 11 nucleotides line up with TRBD1. The CDR3 loop spans 13 amino acids. CDR1 and CDR2 (germline): KGHDR, SFDVKD. With 10 bases clipped from V and 6 bases from J, the junction kept 4 bases outside the gene matches. CDR3 DNA: TGTGCCACGGACAGGGGGCTTGGCAATGAGCAGTTCTTC. Its protein is CATDRGLGNEQFF.

This clonotype showed up just a few times. The chain has TRBV20-1 and TRBJ1-6, with TRBD1 identical over 7 bases. Germline trimming cut 1 base from V and 3 bases from J; bases unmatched to any gene: 3. The CDR3 is made up of 15 amino acids. Germline loops: CDR1 DFQATT, CDR2 SNEGSKA (reference sequence). DNA of the CDR3: TGCAGTGCTAGAGCTGACAGGGACTATAATTCACCCCTCCACTTT. Residues: CSARADRDYNSPLHF.

The chain has TRBV7-9 and TRBJ2-1, with 9 bases lining up with TRBD1. The CDR3 totals 15 residues. CDR1 and CDR2 from the germline V gene are SEHNR and FQNEAQ (reference sequence). J was trimmed by 6 bases and V by 3 bases; bases with no gene match: 6. CDR3 region: CASSFGTGKRNEQFF. The DNA of the CDR3 is TGTGCCAGCAGCTTTGGGACAGGGAAACGCAATGAGCAGTTCTTC.

This sequence joins TRBV29-1 and TRBJ2-5, with D perhaps TRBD2 (6 bases). Germline CDR1 reads SQVTM; CDR2 reads ANQGSEA. V was shortened by 6 bases and J by 6 bases, with 17 bases between the two germline ends. This CDR3 comprises 13 residues. CDR3: CSVGGLAFKTQYF. CDR3 in DNA: TGCAGCGTCGGCGGTCTAGCGTTTAAGACCCAGTACTTC.